Presented here are 20 T cell receptor beta chains from one specimen sequenced in a study of blood T cell repertoires in COVID-19. The assay was immunoSEQ multiplex PCR, and TCRdb's table has in-frame clones only and misses some. This sample has 200,000 to 300,000 clones, with 65% to 90% found just once. The source material was peripheral blood. Every receptor here comes from a middle-aged man with COVID-19, enrolled during active disease.

The chain uses TRBV14 and TRBJ2-5; a weak D match, TRBD1 (6 bases). V lost 1 base to trimming and J lost 9 bases, with 12 bases between them. CDR1 and CDR2 from the germline V gene are SGHDN and FVKESK. This CDR3 has 13 residues. CDR3 sequence reads: CASSQGGPGAQYF. CDR3 bases: TGTGCCAGCAGCCAAGGGGGTCCAGGGGCCCAGTACTTC.

The chain carries TRBV29-1 and TRBJ1-2, with 10 bases that match TRBD1. The V gene end was trimmed by 5 bases and the J gene end by 2 bases; junction bases not matched to a gene: 2. The CDR3 is made up of 13 amino acids. Germline assignment: CDR1 SQVTM and CDR2 ANQGSEA. CDR3 residues: CSVWTGGNYGYTF. The CDR3 DNA reads TGCAGCGTTTGGACAGGGGGAAACTATGGCTACACCTTC.

This chain connects TRBV6-5 to TRBJ1-2; 8 positions agree with TRBD1. Looked up from germline, CDR1 is MNHEY and CDR2 is SVGAGI. Trimming took 0 bases from V and 6 from J; bases not matched to a gene: 6. The CDR3 has 15 residues. CDR3 sequence reads: CASSYSGQGYDGYTF. CDR3 nucleotides: TGTGCCAGCAGTTACTCTGGACAGGGCTATGATGGCTACACCTTC.

The gene calls are TRBV5-8 and TRBJ1-5, with D possibly TRBD1 on 6 matching bases. Germline V gives CDR1 SGHTS, CDR2 YDEGEE. V was shortened by 6 bases and J by 2 bases, with 15 bases between the two germline ends. The CDR3 totals 15 residues. CDR3 residues: CASTQTGSGNQPQHF. CDR3 bases: TGTGCCAGCACCCAAACAGGGAGTGGCAATCAGCCCCAGCATTTT.

This rearrangement joins TRBV5-4 to TRBJ2-7; tentative D call: TRBD1 (6 bases). The V gene lost 4 bases and the J gene lost 1 base, with 18 bases spanning the gap. Germline V CDR1 and CDR2: SGHNT, YYREEE (reference sequence). The CDR3 is 16 amino acids. The chain's CDR3 is CASSTNLPDRSYEQYF. CDR3 nucleotides: TGTGCCAGCAGCACAAACTTACCGGACAGATCCTACGAGCAGTACTTC.

The rearrangement uses TRBV3-1 (or the pseudogene TRBV3-2) and TRBJ1-6; D is possibly TRBD1 (6 bases). In germline, CDR1 is LGHDT, CDR2 YNNKEL (reference sequence). This CDR3 is built from 15 residues. V lost 3 bases and J 5 bases, leaving 11 bases between the germline ends. The CDR3 here is CASSQQGTNNSPLHF. DNA for the CDR3: TGTGCCAGCAGCCAGCAGGGGACAAATAATTCACCCCTCCACTTT.

CDR3 nucleotide sequence: TGTGCCATGGCTCAGGGGGATGCCGGGGAGCTGTTTTTT. Translated, it gives CAMAQGDAGELFF. This sequence joins TRBV10-3 and TRBJ2-2, with 7 bases that match TRBD1. Germline trimming cut 9 bases from V and 6 bases from J; bases unmatched to any gene: 7. In germline, CDR1 is ENHRY, CDR2 SYGVKD. The CDR3 runs 13 residues.

The chain employs TRBV5-1 and TRBJ2-3; maybe TRBD2 (5 bases). The ends were cut back, 5 bases at V and 6 bases at J, with 16 bases in the middle. Germline lookup yields CDR1 SGHRS and CDR2 YFSETQ. The CDR3 has 14 amino acids. CDR3 protein: CASRNDPSSDTQYF. The CDR3 DNA reads as TGCGCCAGCAGGAATGATCCTAGCTCGGATACGCAGTATTTT.

This sequence joins TRBV7-3 and TRBJ2-2; D gene unclear. The CDR3 totals 15 residues. Trimming left V 2 bases short and J 2 bases short, with 9 bases between. CDR1 and CDR2 (germline): SGHTA, FQGTGA. CDR3 protein: CASSLVPENTGELFF. The DNA for the CDR3 is TGTGCCAGCAGCTTAGTTCCAGAAAACACCGGGGAGCTGTTTTTT.

This chain links TRBV6-5 with TRBJ1-1; 10 positions agree with TRBD1. The germline CDR1 and CDR2 sequences are MNHEY and SVGAGI. The J segment lost 5 bases and the V segment lost 5 bases, leaving 5 bases of the junction unmatched. The CDR3 is 14 amino acids. The CDR3 DNA reads as TGTGCCAGCAGTCGGGACAGGGGACATACTGAAGCTTTCTTT. Amino acids: CASSRDRGHTEAFF.

The chain employs TRBV7-2 and TRBJ2-3, with D unresolved. CDR1 is SGHTA, CDR2 FQGNSA, per germline. V lost 1 base and J 8 bases, leaving 7 bases between the germline ends. There are 12 residues in the CDR3. CDR3 sequence (DNA): TGTGCCAGCAGCTTAGAAACGGTTACGCAGTATTTT. Its protein product is CASSLETVTQYF.

The gene calls are TRBV29-1 and TRBJ1-1, with 8 bases fitting TRBD1. The CDR3 sequence is 14 residues long. V shed 6 bases, J shed 5 bases, and the junction held 11 bases outside the gene matches. The germline gives CDR1 SQVTM, CDR2 ANQGSEA. CDR3 in amino acids: CSVVAGGLITEAFF. CDR3 DNA sequence: TGCAGCGTCGTAGCAGGGGGCCTGATAACTGAAGCTTTCTTT.

The chain carries TRBV19 and TRBJ1-1; 8 bases map to TRBD1. The CDR3 length is 14 residues. Germline V gene lookup returns CDR1 LNHDA and CDR2 SQIVND (reference sequence). Trimming cost V 6 bases and J 5 bases; bases outside gene matches: 8. CDR3 region: CASRETGVSTEAFF. In nucleotides, the CDR3 is TGTGCCAGTAGAGAGACAGGGGTATCAACTGAAGCTTTCTTT.

This chain connects TRBV3-1 (or the pseudogene TRBV3-2) to TRBJ1-1; 7 nucleotides agree with TRBD1. The CDR3 covers 13 residues. J lost 5 bases, V lost 8 bases, and 8 bases had no gene match. Germline V gene sequence: CDR1 LGHDT, CDR2 YNNKEL (reference sequence). CDR3: CASHRGRGTEAFF. The CDR3 coding sequence is TGTGCCAGCCACAGGGGACGTGGGACTGAAGCTTTCTTT.

In its sample, this clone was seen once. The rearrangement links TRBV7-9 to TRBJ1-2, with TRBD1 identical over 8 bases. V shed 5 bases, J shed 4 bases, and the junction held 18 bases outside the gene matches. The CDR3 is 18 amino acids. From germline, CDR1 is SEHNR and CDR2 FQNEAQ (reference sequence). CDR3: CASSPPPGSGGDLYGYTF. DNA for the CDR3: TGTGCCAGCAGCCCCCCCCCGGGATCAGGGGGCGATCTCTATGGCTACACCTTC.

The chain carries TRBV18 and TRBJ2-7; 10 nucleotides match TRBD2. Germline loops: CDR1 KGHSH, CDR2 LQKENI. CDR3 length equals 15 residues. V gave up 3 bases and J gave up 1 base; unmatched junction bases: 3. CDR3 nucleotides: TGTGCCAGCTCACCTTTGACTAGCGGGTCCTACGAGCAGTACTTC. Residues: CASSPLTSGSYEQYF.

The chain recombines TRBV11-2 with TRBJ2-7, with TRBD2 identical over 8 bases. Germline CDR1 SGHAT, CDR2 FQNNGV. The CDR3 totals 14 residues. V shed 6 bases and J 0 bases; nucleotides not matched to a gene: 4. The CDR3 protein is CASSYSGNSYEQYF. The CDR3 DNA is TGTGCCAGCAGTTATAGCGGGAACTCCTACGAGCAGTACTTC.

The chain combines TRBV18 with TRBJ1-5; 11 bases match TRBD1. Germline lookup yields CDR1 KGHSH and CDR2 LQKENI. The CDR3 has 20 residues. V gave up 9 bases and J gave up 1 base; unmatched junction bases: 20. CDR3 in amino acids: CASSRSHGTGGLKSNQPQHF. The CDR3 DNA follows: TGTGCCAGTTCCCGAAGTCACGGGACAGGGGGGTTAAAGAGCAATCAGCCCCAGCATTTT.

The CDR3 DNA sequence: TGTGCCAGCAGCCAGTCCCAGGTAGCCAAAAACATTCAGTACTTC. Translating it yields CASSQSQVAKNIQYF. The chain carries TRBV3-1 (or the pseudogene TRBV3-2) and TRBJ2-4; D is undetermined. Trimming shortened V by 3 bases and J by 0 bases, and 9 bases separated the two germline ends. The length of the CDR3 is 15 residues. Germline lookup yields CDR1 LGHDT and CDR2 YNNKEL (reference sequence).

This chain joins TRBV4-1 and TRBJ2-5, with TRBD2 matching over 9 bases. Trimming took 0 bases from V and 2 from J; bases not matched to a gene: 10. The length of the CDR3 is 18 residues. Germline lookup yields CDR1 MGHRA and CDR2 YSYEKL. CDR3 region: CASSQDLGLAGRQETQYF. CDR3 sequence (DNA): TGCGCCAGCAGCCAAGATCTGGGGCTAGCGGGGAGGCAAGAGACCCAGTACTTC.